Listed below are T cell receptor beta chains from one sample, sequenced in a study of beta chain features in type 1 diabetes. Using immunoSEQ multiplex PCR, the repertoire was profiled, and TCRdb retains in-frame clones only, with some absent. The data contain over 100,000 clones, 40% of them singletons. Sample: stem cell memory CD4+ T cells from blood. The source is a woman between 18 and 30 years old in good health. Each CDR3 is given with its conserved first and last residue. D genes are given only for firm matches. Where a row states a size, it is once, few, many or the class of an expanded clone; other rows omit it.

>TRBJ1-2|TRBD1|TRBV4-2|NA
CASSHDSGTGVFGYTF
TGTGCCAGCAGCCACGACTCCGGGACAGGGGTTTTTGGCTACACCTTC
>TRBJ2-5|NA|TRBV5-1|NA
CASSLARRETQYF
TGCGCCAGCAGCTTGGCTAGGCGTGAGACCCAGTACTTC
>TRBJ1-5|TRBD1|TRBV18|NA
CASSPGTANQPQHF
TGTGCCAGCTCACCCGGGACAGCAAATCAGCCCCAGCATTTT
>TRBJ1-2|TRBD1|TRBV6-5|NA
CASRRRDRANYGYTF
TGTGCCAGCAGAAGACGGGACAGAGCTAACTATGGCTACACCTTC
>TRBJ1-2|NA|TRBV5-4|NA
CASSRKQDGAFLRDGYTF
TGTGCCAGCAGCCGCAAACAGGATGGGGCCTTCCTTAGGGATGGCTACACCTTC
>TRBJ2-7|NA|TRBV28|few
CASTSSSTPYEQYF
TGTGCCAGCACCTCATCCTCCACTCCCTACGAGCAGTACTTC
>TRBJ2-2|TRBD2|TRBV28|few
CASSRTSGITGELFF
TGTGCCAGCAGCCGGACTAGCGGGATTACCGGGGAGCTGTTTTTT
>TRBJ1-1|TRBD1|TRBV5-1|NA
CASSRGTGTNTEAFF
TGCGCCAGCAGCCGGGGGACAGGGACTAACACTGAAGCTTTCTTT
>TRBJ2-2|NA|TRBV7-6|NA
CASSPGSSGYTGELFF
TGTGCCAGCAGCCCCGGGAGTAGCGGTTACACCGGGGAGCTGTTTTTT
>TRBJ2-1|TRBD2|TRBV5-1|few
CASSGVAGGPYNEQFF
TGCGCCAGCAGTGGAGTAGCGGGAGGCCCCTACAATGAGCAGTTCTTC
>TRBJ1-5|NA|TRBV18|NA
CASSPAGNQPQHF
TGTGCCAGCTCACCGGCGGGGAATCAGCCCCAGCATTTT
>TRBJ2-1|NA|TRBV7-3|NA
CASSSPFGRNRGNNEQFF
TGTGCCAGCAGCTCACCCTTCGGACGGAACAGAGGGAACAATGAGCAGTTCTTC
>TRBJ2-2|TRBD1|TRBV28|few
CASSLDYRGLPRRELFF
TGTGCCAGCAGTTTGGACTACAGGGGGCTCCCGAGACGGGAGCTGTTTTTT
>TRBJ2-7|TRBD2|TRBV30|few
CAWSRITSGRDEQYF
TGTGCCTGGAGTCGAATAACTAGCGGGAGGGACGAGCAGTACTTC
>TRBJ2-6|TRBD2|TRBV19|few
CASSIRGGTGANVLTF
TGTGCCAGTAGTATCCGGGGGGGCACTGGGGCCAACGTCCTGACTTTC
>TRBJ1-5|TRBD1|TRBV6-1|NA
CAARTGLNQPQHF
TGTGCCGCGAGGACAGGGCTGAATCAGCCCCAGCATTTT
>TRBJ2-7|NA|TRBV5-1|few
CASSLQGREYEQYF
TGCGCCAGCAGCCTGCAGGGCAGAGAATACGAGCAGTACTTC
>TRBJ2-1|NA|TRBV30|NA
CAWSQGSLDNEQFF
TGTGCCTGGAGTCAGGGGAGTCTTGACAATGAGCAGTTCTTC
>TRBJ1-1|NA|TRBV4-1|NA
CASSQQQGKTEAFF
TGCGCCAGCAGCCAACAACAGGGAAAGACTGAAGCTTTCTTT
>TRBJ2-5|NA|TRBV7-3|few
CASSLGPHYPGQETQYF
TGTGCCAGCAGCTTAGGCCCCCACTACCCGGGGCAAGAGACCCAGTACTTC
>TRBJ2-3|NA|TRBV5-1|NA
CASNLAFLGTDTQYF
TGCGCCAGCAACCTAGCATTCTTGGGCACAGATACGCAGTATTTT
>TRBJ1-4|NA|TRBV28|NA
CASSLSQGLNEKLFF
TGTGCCAGCAGTTTAAGTCAGGGCTTGAATGAAAAACTGTTTTTT
>TRBJ2-7|NA|TRBV28|NA
CASSLGGMGYEQYF
TGTGCCAGCAGTTTGGGGGGAATGGGCTACGAGCAGTACTTC
>TRBJ1-1|TRBD1|TRBV9|NA
CASSVVRGGGTEAFF
TGTGCCAGCAGCGTAGTTCGAGGGGGCGGCACTGAAGCTTTCTTT
>TRBJ2-1|NA|TRBV11-2|few
CASSLLNEQFF
TGTGCCAGCAGTCTTTTAAATGAGCAGTTCTTC
>TRBJ2-2|TRBD1|TRBV19|NA
CASTTGTGYTGELFF
TGTGCCAGTACCACCGGGACAGGGTACACCGGGGAGCTGTTTTTT
>TRBJ2-7|TRBD2|TRBV19|few
CASSLGPTSYVSGDEQYF
TGTGCCAGTAGTCTGGGGCCGACTAGCTATGTTTCAGGCGACGAGCAGTACTTC
>TRBJ2-1|NA|TRBV5-6|NA
CASSFGSGAIPYNEQFF
TGTGCCAGCAGCTTCGGGTCAGGGGCAATCCCCTACAATGAGCAGTTCTTC
>TRBJ2-1|NA|TRBV18|few
CASSLHQGGNEQFF
TGTGCCAGCTCCCTACACCAGGGGGGAAATGAGCAGTTCTTC
>TRBJ1-2|NA|TRBV7-2|few
CASSLSTGLEGYTF
TGTGCCAGCAGCTTATCCACAGGGCTTGAAGGCTACACCTTC
>TRBJ2-1|TRBD1|TRBV4-1|once
CASSQEGTGEFF
TGCGCCAGCAGCCAAGAGGGGACAGGGGAGTTCTTC
>TRBJ1-1|NA|TRBV15|NA
CATSRDPREWTEAFF
TGTGCCACCAGCAGAGATCCCCGGGAGTGGACTGAAGCTTTCTTT
>TRBJ1-5|TRBD1|TRBV19|NA
CASSIQGAFQPQHF
TGTGCCAGTAGTATTCAGGGGGCCTTTCAGCCCCAGCATTTT
>TRBJ2-3|NA|TRBV19|NA
CASKVGQLARDTQYF
TGTGCCAGTAAAGTCGGACAGCTTGCTAGGGATACGCAGTATTTT
>TRBJ2-3|TRBD1|TRBV5-1|once
CASSLTGTGTSTDTQYF
TGCGCCAGCAGCTTAACCGGGACAGGTACTAGCACAGATACGCAGTATTTT
>TRBJ1-6|NA|TRBV5-1|few
CASSFLQVGSPLHF
TGCGCCAGCAGCTTCCTTCAGGTCGGATCACCCCTCCACTTT
>TRBJ2-5|TRBD2|TRBV28|once
CASSPSQLAGVQETQYF
TGTGCCAGCAGTCCTTCCCAACTAGCGGGAGTTCAAGAGACCCAGTACTTC
>TRBJ1-2|TRBD1|TRBV6-5|NA
CASSYTGQGRGYGYTF
TGTGCCAGCAGTTACACGGGACAGGGTAGGGGGTATGGCTACACCTTC
>TRBJ2-5|NA|TRBV5-4|few
CASSGWSGQETQYF
TGTGCCAGCAGCGGGTGGAGCGGCCAAGAGACCCAGTACTTC
>TRBJ1-1|NA|TRBV5-1|NA
CASSFLRGGDTEAFF
TGCGCCAGCAGCTTCCTCAGGGGCGGCGACACTGAAGCTTTCTTT